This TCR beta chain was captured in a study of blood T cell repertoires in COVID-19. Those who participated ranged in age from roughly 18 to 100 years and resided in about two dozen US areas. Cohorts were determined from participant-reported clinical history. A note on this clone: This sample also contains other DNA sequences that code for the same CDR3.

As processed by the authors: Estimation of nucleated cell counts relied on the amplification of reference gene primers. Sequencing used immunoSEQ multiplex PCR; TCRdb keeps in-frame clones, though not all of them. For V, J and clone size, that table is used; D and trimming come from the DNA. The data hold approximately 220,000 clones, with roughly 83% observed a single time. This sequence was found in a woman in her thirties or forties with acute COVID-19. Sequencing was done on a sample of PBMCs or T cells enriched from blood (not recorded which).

The CDR3, as DNA: TGTGCCTGGAGTGTGTCTGAGACCCAGTACTTC. Translated, it gives CAWSVSETQYF. J is TRBJ2-5 and V is TRBV30; D is unclear. This CDR3 region has 11 residues. Trimming cost V 0 bases and J 5 bases, with 4 bases left between them. Germline V CDR1 and CDR2: GTSNPN, SVGIG (reference sequence).